The 24 T cell receptor beta chains reported below all come from one sample, sequenced in a study of blood T cells in healthy people across ages. Sample-barcoded 5' priming and a J-beta primer mix drove a second PCR of 7 to 11 cycles. TCRdb independently ran MiXCR on the 5' RACE reads; one entry per CDR3 protein. This table holds around 400,000 distinct CDR3 sequences, approximately 47% found once. The sequenced sample was blood. Receptors originate from a man aged 55 to 70 in good health.

The chain recombines TRBV3-1 with TRBJ2-7; D may be TRBD2 (5 bases). CDR1 and CDR2 (germline): LGHDT, YNNKEL (reference sequence). CDR3 size: 14 residues. The germline V and J ends were trimmed by 5 bases and 7 bases, with 18 bases remaining between them. Written as DNA, the CDR3 is TGTGCCAGCAGCGGCGGACTTTCTCGGGGTGAGCAGTACTTC. The encoded protein is CASSGGLSRGEQYF.

This clonotype turned up a few times. The CDR3 sequence: CASSSGGFGQPQHF. CDR3 DNA: TGTGCCAGCAGTTCTGGAGGGTTCGGTCAGCCCCAGCATTTT. The chain employs TRBV12-3 or TRBV12-4 and TRBJ1-5; D not resolved. CDR3 length: 14 amino acids. The V end was cut by 4 bases, the J end by 6 bases, with 13 bases between.

In DNA, the CDR3 is TGCAGTGCTAGAGATATAGGGACTAGCGGGAGCCAAAGCACAGATACGCAGTATTTT. This gives the protein CSARDIGTSGSQSTDTQYF. The chain employs TRBV20-1 and TRBJ2-3, with 14 bases lining up with TRBD2. In germline, CDR1 is DFQATT, CDR2 SNEGSKA (reference sequence). V trimming: 0 bases; J trimming: 0 bases; junction bases outside the gene matches: 8. The length of the CDR3 is 19 residues.

This clonotype was detected only a few times. The rearrangement uses TRBV4-2 and TRBJ2-7; D possibly corresponds to TRBD1 (5 bases). The CDR3 has 14 residues. Trimming took off 2 bases at V and 6 bases at J, with 14 bases between the two ends. From germline, CDR1 is LGHNA and CDR2 YNFKEQ. CDR3 sequence reads: CASSQPGQYPEQYF. The CDR3 region has the DNA TGTGCCAGCAGCCAACCAGGGCAGTACCCCGAGCAGTACTTC.

This clonotype was seen more than once but under ten times. The chain carries TRBV7-9 and TRBJ2-7; 9 positions agree with TRBD2. Germline values: CDR1 SEHNR, CDR2 FQNEAQ (reference sequence). V shed 5 bases and J 6 bases; nucleotides not matched to a gene: 8. CDR3 length: 14 amino acids. CDR3 loop: CASSISGRFSEQYF. CDR3 sequence (DNA): TGTGCCAGCAGCATTAGCGGGAGATTCTCCGAGCAGTACTTC.

The rearrangement links TRBV7-2 to TRBJ2-4; a possible D gene is TRBD2 (6 bases). The germline V gene has CDR1 SGHTA and CDR2 FQGNSA. This CDR3 is built from 16 residues. V lost 6 bases to trimming and J lost 9 bases, with 24 bases between them. The CDR3 loop reads CASRAGRDPVNSIQYF. The CDR3 DNA reads TGTGCCAGCAGAGCCGGGCGGGACCCCGTGAATTCCATTCAGTACTTC.

The chain uses TRBV11-2 and TRBJ2-7; D might be TRBD1 or TRBD2, each matching 6 bases. The CDR3 length is 12 residues. V shed 5 bases and J shed 7 bases, with 12 bases lying between them. Germline lookup yields CDR1 SGHAT and CDR2 FQNNGV. Here the CDR3 DNA reads TGTGCCAGCAGCCCGGAGGGGGGTGAGCAGTACTTC. It specifies CASSPEGGEQYF.

This chain links TRBV12-5 with TRBJ2-4, with a tentative D call TRBD1 (6 bases). The germline V gene encodes CDR1 LGHNT and CDR2 FRNRAP. This CDR3 spans 17 amino acids. The V gene lost 3 bases and the J gene lost 8 bases, with 23 bases spanning the gap. The CDR3 here is CASGFEASDRARDIQYF. DNA for the CDR3: TGTGCTAGTGGTTTCGAGGCCTCGGACAGAGCAAGAGACATTCAGTACTTC.

This clonotype was seen a single time. The junction does not match germline at one end; this may be a read error. The genes are TRBV3-1 and TRBJ2-5; D is possibly TRBD1 or TRBD2 (5 bases each). CDR3 size: 17 residues. Germline V gene lookup returns CDR1 LGHDT and CDR2 YNNKEL (reference sequence). CDR3 sequence (DNA): TGTGTCAGCAGCCAAGTAAAGGGGAGCGGACAAGACAATGAGCGGTACTTC. Protein sequence: CVSSQVKGSGQDNERYF.

With regard to this clonotype: A read error may produce the germline difference seen at one junction end. V and J are TRBV27 and TRBJ2-3; 7 bases fit TRBD2. Germline values: CDR1 MNHEY, CDR2 SMNVEV (reference sequence). The CDR3 sequence is 17 residues long. CDR3 residues: CASSLNLAAGGTDTQYF. The CDR3 DNA reads as TGTGCAAGCAGTTTAAATCTGGCGGCGGGGGGCACAGATACGCAGTATTTT.

The V call is TRBV30, the J call TRBJ2-6, with D possibly being TRBD2 (5 bases). The length of the CDR3 is 8 residues. V was pared by 6 bases and J by 18 bases, with 9 bases between. The germline V gene encodes CDR1 GTSNPN and CDR2 SVGIG (reference sequence). The CDR3 is CACGEKTF. As DNA, the CDR3 is TGTGCCTGCGGGGAAAAGACTTTC.

This clonotype was detected a few times. The rearrangement links TRBV15 to TRBJ2-1; 8 bases line up with TRBD1. Germline lookup yields CDR1 LNHNV and CDR2 YYDKDF (reference sequence). The CDR3 consists of 16 residues. Germline trimming cut 0 bases from V and 6 bases from J; bases unmatched to any gene: 7. The CDR3, as DNA: TGTGCCACCAGCAGAGATCGGACAGGGTTTCTCAATGAGCAGTTCTTC. Residues: CATSRDRTGFLNEQFF.

The chain uses TRBV27 and TRBJ1-2, with TRBD1 matching over 9 bases. The CDR3 runs to 17 residues. V lost 3 bases and J lost 5; bases outside the gene matches: 13. Per germline, CDR1 MNHEY and CDR2 SMNVEV (reference sequence). The CDR3 sequence is CASSLSEGTGNAYGYTF. The CDR3 DNA sequence: TGTGCCAGCAGTTTGTCTGAGGGGACAGGGAATGCGTATGGCTACACCTTC.

V usage is TRBV7-2 and J usage is TRBJ1-5, with D perhaps matching TRBD1 (5 bases). Germline V gene sequence: CDR1 SGHTA, CDR2 FQGNSA. The CDR3 has 12 amino acids. The V end lost 2 bases, the J end lost 11 bases, and 10 bases lay between the germline ends. CDR3 sequence: CASSLSGSAQHF. The CDR3 region has the DNA TGTGCCAGCAGCTTATCAGGGTCAGCCCAGCATTTT.

The chain combines TRBV29-1 with TRBJ2-5; 15 positions agree with TRBD2. This CDR3 is built from 14 residues. J gave up 13 bases and V 6 bases, and 12 bases lay outside the gene matches. In germline, CDR1 is SQVTM, CDR2 ANQGSEA. The CDR3 nucleotides read TGCAGCGTGCACACGCCGGGACTAGCGGGAGGTCCGTACTTC. Its protein is CSVHTPGLAGGPYF.

This clonotype was counted between two and nine times. The J gene is TRBJ2-3, the V gene TRBV4-1; D might be TRBD1 (6 bases). In germline, CDR1 is MGHRA, CDR2 YSYEKL. This CDR3 has 17 residues. V dropped 4 bases and J dropped 2 bases, with 19 bases sitting between them. In DNA form, the CDR3 reads TGCGCCAGCAGCCGATTGGGGGTCAGGGGCCCCACAGATACGCAGTATTTT. Translating it yields CASSRLGVRGPTDTQYF.

The V call is TRBV5-1, the J call TRBJ2-5; 9 bases match TRBD2. Germline V gene sequence: CDR1 SGHRS, CDR2 YFSETQ. Trimming took 0 bases from V and 11 from J; bases not matched to a gene: 14. The CDR3 is 16 amino acids. CDR3 loop: CASSLVSSGMFNEQYF. CDR3 nucleotides: TGCGCCAGCAGCTTGGTGTCTAGCGGGATGTTCAATGAGCAGTACTTC.

This clonotype was detected a few times. V and J are TRBV4-3 and TRBJ2-7; 14 bases agree with TRBD2. This CDR3 has 15 amino acids. The V gene end was trimmed by 4 bases and the J gene end by 3 bases; junction bases not matched to a gene: 2. Germline-derived CDR1 and CDR2 are LGHNA and YSLEER. The CDR3 DNA sequence: TGCGCCAGCAGCCGAGGGACTAGCGGGAGCTACGAGCAGTACTTC. Translated, it gives CASSRGTSGSYEQYF.

This clonotype was observed a few times. V and J are TRBV4-2 and TRBJ2-7, with D unresolved. This CDR3 is 14 amino acids long. V gave up 8 bases and J gave up 4 bases, with 18 bases separating them. Germline CDR1 is LGHNA and CDR2 is YNFKEQ. The CDR3 nucleotides read TGTGCCAGCTCGATGGCACCGGGCATGTACGAGCAGTACTTC. This translates into CASSMAPGMYEQYF.

The chain recombines TRBV27 with TRBJ2-5; 7 bases are a match to TRBD2. The last part of the DNA fits TRBJ2-7 better; the J call may be wrong. CDR1 is MNHEY, CDR2 SMNVEV, per germline (reference sequence). CDR3 length equals 15 residues. The CDR3 DNA reads as TGTGCCAGCAGTTTAGTTGGCGGGAGTTTCTACGAGCAGTACTTC. Protein sequence: CASSLVGGSFYEQYF.

This chain joins TRBV7-9 and TRBJ2-3, with a weak D call TRBD1 (7 bases). V was clipped by 5 bases and J by 0 bases, with 15 bases between them. Germline V lookup: CDR1 SEHNR, CDR2 FQNEAQ (reference sequence). CDR3 size: 16 residues. The DNA for the CDR3 is TGTGCCAGCAGCCTCGCCAGGGGGGTCAGCACAGATACGCAGTATTTT. Translating gives CASSLARGVSTDTQYF.

This rearrangement joins TRBV6-1 to TRBJ1-1; tentatively, D is TRBD1 (6 bases). V was pared by 2 bases and J by 5 bases, with 15 bases between. The CDR3 has 15 residues. Germline loops: CDR1 MNHNS, CDR2 SASEGT. In DNA form, the CDR3 reads TGTGCCAGCAGTGAATGGCAGGGGAGGACGACTGAAGCTTTCTTT. It yields the protein CASSEWQGRTTEAFF.

In this sample, this clonotype turned up a few times. V is TRBV29-1 and J is TRBJ2-7, with D maybe TRBD1 (6 bases). Between the trimmed V and J ends, which lost 1 base and 10 bases, there was a span of 20 bases. CDR1 is SQVTM, CDR2 ANQGSEA, per germline. The CDR3 has 14 amino acids. Written as DNA, the CDR3 is TGCAGCGTTGAAGCCCGTGGGGGATTGGGGGCCCAGTACTTC. Residues: CSVEARGGLGAQYF.

The V gene is TRBV2, the J gene TRBJ1-1, with 7 bases that match TRBD1. The ends lost 7 bases at V and 3 bases at J; junction bases unmatched: 5. The V gene's germline CDR1 is SNHLY and CDR2 FYNNEI. CDR3 size: 13 residues. CDR3 residues: CASTAQGDTEAFF. The CDR3 coding sequence is TGTGCCAGCACCGCCCAGGGGGACACTGAAGCTTTCTTT.